The T cell receptor (beta chain) described here comes from a study of blood T cell repertoires in COVID-19. The wider study: Whether acute or convalescent, the COVID-19 samples came from the United States, Italy and Spain. The cDNA or gDNA used as material had been derived from T cells, B-cell-depleted T cells, or PBMCs.

The CDR3 runs to 17 residues. Trimming shortened V by 3 bases and J by 4 bases, and 20 bases separated the two germline ends. Germline V gives CDR1 KGHDR, CDR2 SFDVKD. How the authors handled the data: Reference gene primer amplification gave nucleated cell count estimates. Some clones are missing from TCRdb's copy, which holds only in-frame ones; the method was immunoSEQ multiplex PCR. V, J and clone size derive from that table, while D and trimming were established from the DNA sequence. Found here are 50,000 to 70,000 clones, around 92% of them singletons; the top ten hold approximately 2.5%. V is TRBV24-1 and J is TRBJ2-5; possibly TRBD1 for D (6 bases). The sequence came from a man in his sixties with acute or convalescent COVID-19. Sequenced input: peripheral blood. The CDR3 here is CATSDPTGTSFRETQYF. The CDR3 nucleotides are TGTGCCACCAGTGATCCCACCGGGACATCTTTCCGAGAGACCCAGTACTTC.